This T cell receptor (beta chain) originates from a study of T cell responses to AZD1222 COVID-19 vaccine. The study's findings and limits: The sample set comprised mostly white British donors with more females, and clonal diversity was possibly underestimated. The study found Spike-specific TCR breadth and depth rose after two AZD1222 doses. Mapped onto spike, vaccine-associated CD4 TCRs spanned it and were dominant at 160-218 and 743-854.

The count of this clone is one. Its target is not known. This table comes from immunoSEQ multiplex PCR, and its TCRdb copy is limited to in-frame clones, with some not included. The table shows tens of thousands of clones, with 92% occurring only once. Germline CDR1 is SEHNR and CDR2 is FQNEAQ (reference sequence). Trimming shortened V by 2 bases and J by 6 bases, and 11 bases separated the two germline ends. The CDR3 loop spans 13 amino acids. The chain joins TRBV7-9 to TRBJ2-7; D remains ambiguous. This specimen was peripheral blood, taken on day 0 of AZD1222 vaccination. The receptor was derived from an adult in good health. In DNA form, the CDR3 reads TGTGCCAGCAGCTTAATGTACGGTGGCGAGCAGTACTTC. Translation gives CASSLMYGGEQYF.